This TCR beta chain was sequenced during a study of monozygotic twins with inflammatory bowel disease. Study-level findings and limits: No one strong IBD-associated signal or clonotype was supported. Varying immunosuppressive regimens may have increased patient repertoire variability.

Concerning this clonotype itself: Its cognate antigen is unknown.

Without any T cell sorting, total RNA was isolated from whole blood. The germline CDR1 and CDR2 sequences are KGHSH and LQKENI. The CDR3 has 13 residues. UMIs containing a 6-nucleotide sample barcode were added via template switching. TCRdb reanalyzed the 5' RACE reads and collapses them to one entry per CDR3 protein, without DNA. The sample data list 400,000 to 500,000 distinct CDR3 sequences. This clonotype originated in a human donor with ulcerative colitis or Crohn's disease, or a healthy co-twin of an affected twin (not recorded which). The rearrangement uses TRBV18 and TRBJ2-7; lacking DNA, the TRBD1 call made by TCRdb goes unchecked. The sample comprised blood. CDR3 protein: CASSRTGDYEQYF.